The text below deals with one T cell receptor (beta chain). This entry comes from a study of OX40 agonist ivuxolimab in advanced cancers. The V end lost 10 bases, the J end lost 6 bases, and 17 bases lay between the germline ends. Germline V gene sequence: CDR1 SEHNR, CDR2 FQNEAQ (reference sequence). The CDR3 totals 13 residues. Some clones are missing from TCRdb's copy, which holds only in-frame ones; the method was immunoSEQ multiplex PCR. The data hold around 46,000 clones, with approximately 89% observed a single time. The receptor's source is an adult with an advanced solid tumor such as melanoma, head and neck, liver or kidney cancer. The chain recombines TRBV7-9 with TRBJ2-3; possible D gene TRBD2, 6 bases. The sequenced sample was CD4+ or CD8+ T cells sorted from blood, obtained in a trial of the OX40 agonist ivuxolimab. CDR3 bases: TGTGCCAACGAGGGACTCGAGGGTGATACGCAGTATTTT. It translates to CANEGLEGDTQYF.